This T cell receptor (beta chain) comes out of a study of blood T cell repertoires in COVID-19 (dated by TCRdb to between 2020 and 2021). General notes on the study: Samples from collaborators originated in the United States, Italy and Spain and spanned both the acute and convalescent phases of COVID-19. Samples came from the ongoing ImmuneRACE study (first 160 participants) plus 1,254 subjects from 6 global collaborators. Where available, HLA class I and class II types were obtained from metadata supplied by the sample provider rather than from assay-based typing. The material from the prospective study consisted of cDNA or gDNA derived from T cells, B-cell-depleted T cells, or PBMCs. The repertoires were made available in a free public database intended to serve as a resource for research on the immune response to SARS-CoV-2. The dataset comprised deeply sampled blood TCRbeta repertoires from subjects exposed to, actively infected with, or recovered from COVID-19. The sample metadata nearly always contained a de-identified subject ID, COVID-19 status, age in years and sex.

Whole blood was collected in K2EDTA tubes by collaborating institutions according to the institutions' own protocols. For TCRbeta analysis, collaborator samples were shipped as frozen whole blood, as isolated PBMCs, or as DNA extracted from either sample type. This clone was observed once. Its antigen has not been determined. The record has no base qualities; no much larger clone is one base away. The study at large found these results: The amount of clinical and demographic metadata varied by source and participant and was provided uncurated.

TCRbeta CDR3 regions were amplified from genomic DNA by means of the immunoSEQ Assay, a bias-controlled multiplex PCR. In the original analysis: The number of nucleated cells in each sample was estimated from the amplification of reference gene primers within the assay. To quantify the absolute abundance of each unique TCRbeta CDR3 rearrangement, sequence reads were collapsed and filtered. Productive Simpson clonality was computed per sample as the square root of Simpson's diversity index over productive rearrangements. The source is immuneACCESS, and TCRdb retained only in-frame sequences with V and J called. Part of the clones is not carried over; for the studies checked, unresolved V genes explain less than half of this, and the remainder is unexplained. D and trimming were read from the DNA, whereas the V and J calls and clone size are those reported in that table. This sample lists around 700,000 clones; approximately 90% were detected once. Jointly, the top ten make up approximately 0.25% of the sample.

V loses 2 bases, J loses 3 bases, and the germline ends lie 8 bases apart. The CDR3 goes from the cysteine to the phenylalanine over 14 residues. The sequence is cut down to CDR3 DNA, 42 bases in frame from base 1. CDR1 is given as LGHNT and CDR2 as FRNRAP, both from the germline V gene. The sequence joins TRBV12-5 to TRBJ1-5, with no reliable assignment of the D segment. What was sequenced was peripheral blood. The clonotype comes from a young woman with acute or convalescent COVID-19. This receptor has the CDR3 CASGLPLYNQPQHF. The nucleotide sequence is TGTGCTAGTGGTTTGCCTCTTTACAATCAGCCCCAGCATTTT.